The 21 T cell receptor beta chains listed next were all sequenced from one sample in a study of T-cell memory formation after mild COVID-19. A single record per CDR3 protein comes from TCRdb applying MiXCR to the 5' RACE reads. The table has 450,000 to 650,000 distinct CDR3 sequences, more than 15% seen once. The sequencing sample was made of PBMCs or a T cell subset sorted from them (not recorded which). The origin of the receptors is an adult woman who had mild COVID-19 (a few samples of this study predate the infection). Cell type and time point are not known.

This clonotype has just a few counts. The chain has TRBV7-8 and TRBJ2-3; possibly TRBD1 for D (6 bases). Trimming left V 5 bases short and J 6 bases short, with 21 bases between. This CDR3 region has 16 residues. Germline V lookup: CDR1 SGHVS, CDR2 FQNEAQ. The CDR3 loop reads CASSRRQVPSKDTQYF. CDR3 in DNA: TGTGCCAGCAGCCGAAGACAGGTTCCAAGTAAGGATACGCAGTATTTT.

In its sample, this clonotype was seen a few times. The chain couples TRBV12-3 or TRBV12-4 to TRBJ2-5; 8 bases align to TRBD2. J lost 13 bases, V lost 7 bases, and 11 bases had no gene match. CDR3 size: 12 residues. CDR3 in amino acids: CASTSGRGVWYF. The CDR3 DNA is TGTGCCAGCACTAGCGGGCGGGGGGTGTGGTACTTC.

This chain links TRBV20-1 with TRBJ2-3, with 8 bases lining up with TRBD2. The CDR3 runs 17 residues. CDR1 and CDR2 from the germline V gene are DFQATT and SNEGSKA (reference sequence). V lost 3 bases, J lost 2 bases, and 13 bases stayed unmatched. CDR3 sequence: CSARNPGLAFITDTQYF. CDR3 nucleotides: TGCAGTGCTAGGAACCCCGGACTAGCATTCATCACAGATACGCAGTATTTT.

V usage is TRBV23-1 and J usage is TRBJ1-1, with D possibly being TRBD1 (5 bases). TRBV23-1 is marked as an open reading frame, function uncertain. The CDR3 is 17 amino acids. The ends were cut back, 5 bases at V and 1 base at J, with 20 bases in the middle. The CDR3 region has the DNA TGCGCCAGCAGTAGAGGGCCAGGGCCCCTCGGGAACACTGAAGCTTTCTTT. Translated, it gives CASSRGPGPLGNTEAFF.

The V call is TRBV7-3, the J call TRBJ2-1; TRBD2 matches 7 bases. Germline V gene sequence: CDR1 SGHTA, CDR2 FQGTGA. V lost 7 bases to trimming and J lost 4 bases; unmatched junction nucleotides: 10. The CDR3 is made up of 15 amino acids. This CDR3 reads CASTDGASGYNEQFF. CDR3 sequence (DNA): TGTGCCAGCACCGACGGGGCTAGCGGTTACAATGAGCAGTTCTTC.

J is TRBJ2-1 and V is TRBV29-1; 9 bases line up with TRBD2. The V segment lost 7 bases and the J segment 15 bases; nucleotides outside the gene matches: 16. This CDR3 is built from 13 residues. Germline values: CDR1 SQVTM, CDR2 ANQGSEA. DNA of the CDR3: TGCAGCGAGCAACCTAACGGGCGGGAGGGCTCGTTCTTC. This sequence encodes CSEQPNGREGSFF.

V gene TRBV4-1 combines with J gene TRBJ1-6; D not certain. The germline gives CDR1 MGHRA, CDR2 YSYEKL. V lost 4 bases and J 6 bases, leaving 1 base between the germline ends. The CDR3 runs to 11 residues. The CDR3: CASSRNSPLHF. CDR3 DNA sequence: TGCGCCAGCAGCCGTAATTCACCCCTCCACTTT.

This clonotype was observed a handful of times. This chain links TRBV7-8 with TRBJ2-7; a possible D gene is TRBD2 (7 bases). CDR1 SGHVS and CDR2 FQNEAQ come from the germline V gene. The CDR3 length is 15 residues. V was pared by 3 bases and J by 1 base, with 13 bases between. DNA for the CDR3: TGTGCCAGCAGCTTCGGGGGGCCTGGATCCTACGAGCAGTACTTC. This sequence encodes CASSFGGPGSYEQYF.

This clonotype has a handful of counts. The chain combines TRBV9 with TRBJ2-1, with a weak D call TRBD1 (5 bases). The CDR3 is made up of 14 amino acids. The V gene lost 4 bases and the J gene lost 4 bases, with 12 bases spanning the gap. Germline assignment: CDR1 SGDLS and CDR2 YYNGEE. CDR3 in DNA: TGTGCCAGCAGCTCGGGCGACAGTTACAATGAGCAGTTCTTC. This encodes CASSSGDSYNEQFF.

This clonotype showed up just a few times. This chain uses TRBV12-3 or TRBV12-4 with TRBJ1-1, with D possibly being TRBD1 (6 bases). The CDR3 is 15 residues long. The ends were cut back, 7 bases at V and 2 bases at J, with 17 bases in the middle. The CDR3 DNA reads TGTGCCAGCACCTTCCGACAGGCAGTTAACACTGAAGCTTTCTTT. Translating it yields CASTFRQAVNTEAFF.

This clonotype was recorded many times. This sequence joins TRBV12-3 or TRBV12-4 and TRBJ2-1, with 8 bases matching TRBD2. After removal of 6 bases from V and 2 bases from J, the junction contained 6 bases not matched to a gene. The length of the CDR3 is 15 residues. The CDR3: CASSPGTRPYNEQFF. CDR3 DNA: TGTGCCAGCAGCCCCGGGACTAGACCCTACAATGAGCAGTTCTTC.

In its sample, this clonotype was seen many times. DNA of the CDR3: TGTGCCAGCACCAGAACAGGGTTGGCCTACGAGCAGTACTTC. Its protein is CASTRTGLAYEQYF. The rearrangement uses TRBV7-2 and TRBJ2-7, with D perhaps matching TRBD1 (6 bases). Germline-derived CDR1 and CDR2 are SGHTA and FQGNSA. The CDR3 length is 14 residues. Trimming removed 7 bases from V and 2 bases from J, with 15 bases in between. Supplemented by reference TRBV7-2 and TRBJ2-7, the full variable domain reads GAGVSQSPSNKVTEKGKDVELRCDPISGHTALYWYRQSLGQGLEFLIYFQGNSAPDKSGLPSDRFSAERTGGSVSTLTIQRTQQEDSAVYLCASTRTGLAYEQYFGPGTRLTVT.

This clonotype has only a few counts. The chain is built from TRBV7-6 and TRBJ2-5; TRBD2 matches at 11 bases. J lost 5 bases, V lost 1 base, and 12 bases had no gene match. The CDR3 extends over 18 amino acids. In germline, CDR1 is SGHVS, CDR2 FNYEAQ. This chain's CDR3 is CASSLERLAGFSGETQYF. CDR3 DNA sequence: TGTGCCAGCAGCTTAGAGCGACTAGCGGGGTTCTCAGGGGAGACCCAGTACTTC.

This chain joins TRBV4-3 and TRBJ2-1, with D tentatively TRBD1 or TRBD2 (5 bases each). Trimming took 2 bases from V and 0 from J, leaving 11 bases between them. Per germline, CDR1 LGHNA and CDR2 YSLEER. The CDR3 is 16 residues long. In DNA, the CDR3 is TGCGCCAGCAGCCAACGGGGCCCTATCTCCTACAATGAGCAGTTCTTC. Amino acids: CASSQRGPISYNEQFF.

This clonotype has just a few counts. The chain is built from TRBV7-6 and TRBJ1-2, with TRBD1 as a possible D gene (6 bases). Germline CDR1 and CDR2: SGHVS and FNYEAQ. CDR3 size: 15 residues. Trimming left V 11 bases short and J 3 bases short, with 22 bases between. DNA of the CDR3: TGTGCCTCCCGTCTCGGGGGGGCGGGGGACTATGGCTACACCTTC. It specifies CASRLGGAGDYGYTF.

The CDR3 nucleotides read TGTGCCAGTAGTAACTCCGCAACTGAAGCTTTCTTT. The encoded protein is CASSNSATEAFF. V is TRBV19 and J is TRBJ1-1; D remains ambiguous. V gave up 4 bases and J gave up 5 bases, with 8 bases separating them. CDR1 LNHDA and CDR2 SQIVND come from the germline V gene (reference sequence). The CDR3 covers 12 residues.

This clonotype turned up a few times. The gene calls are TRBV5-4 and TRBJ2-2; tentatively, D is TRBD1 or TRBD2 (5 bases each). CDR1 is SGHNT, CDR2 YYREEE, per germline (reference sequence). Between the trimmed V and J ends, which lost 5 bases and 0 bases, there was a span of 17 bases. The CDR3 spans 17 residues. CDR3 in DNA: TGTGCCAGCAGACCTTGGGATGAGGGACCGAACACCGGGGAGCTGTTTTTT. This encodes CASRPWDEGPNTGELFF.

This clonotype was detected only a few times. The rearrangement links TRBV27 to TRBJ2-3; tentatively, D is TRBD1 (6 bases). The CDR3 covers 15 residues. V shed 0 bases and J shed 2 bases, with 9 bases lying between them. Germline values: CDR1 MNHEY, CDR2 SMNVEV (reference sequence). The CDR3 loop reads CASSLSWTDTDTQYF. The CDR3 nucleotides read TGTGCCAGCAGTTTATCCTGGACAGACACAGATACGCAGTATTTT.

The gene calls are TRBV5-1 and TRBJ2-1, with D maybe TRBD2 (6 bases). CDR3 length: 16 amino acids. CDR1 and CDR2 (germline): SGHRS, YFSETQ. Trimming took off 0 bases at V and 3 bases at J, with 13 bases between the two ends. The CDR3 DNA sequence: TGCGCCAGCAGCTTGGTATCGGGACTGAACTACAATGAGCAGTTCTTC. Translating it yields CASSLVSGLNYNEQFF.

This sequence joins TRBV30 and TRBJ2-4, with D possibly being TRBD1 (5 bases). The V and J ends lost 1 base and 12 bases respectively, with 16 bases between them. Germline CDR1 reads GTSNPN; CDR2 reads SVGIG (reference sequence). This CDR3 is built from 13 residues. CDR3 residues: CAWSEGPTSDQYF. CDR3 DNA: TGTGCCTGGAGTGAGGGGCCTACCTCCGATCAGTACTTC.

The chain's CDR3 is CASSHRQGFTDTQYF. Written as DNA, the CDR3 is TGTGCCAGCAGCCATCGACAGGGTTTCACAGATACGCAGTATTTT. The chain links TRBV14 to TRBJ2-3, with 7 nucleotides matching TRBD1. This CDR3 comprises 15 residues. Germline loops: CDR1 SGHDN, CDR2 FVKESK. With 3 bases clipped from V and 2 bases from J, the junction kept 5 bases outside the gene matches.